The rows below give T cell receptor beta chains drawn from one sample of a study of T-cell reconstitution after alpha-beta-depleted transplantation in children. TCRdb reanalysed the PCR reads using MiXCR and keeps one entry per CDR3 protein. The sample shows fewer than 250,000 distinct CDR3 sequences, 6.5% to 10% of them seen only once. The specimen was PBMCs, mostly from graft donor cells, collected 180 days after TCRalphabeta/CD19-depleted stem cell transplant. Every receptor here comes from a male patient under 18 who had a stem cell transplant for acute lymphoblastic leukemia, so the T cells may come from the graft donor. Both conserved end residues are part of each CDR3. A D gene is named only where the DNA matches it firmly. Clone size appears in some rows only: once, few, many, or a class for an expanded clone.

CDR3 length,J gene,clone size,D gene,V gene,CDR3 protein,CDR3 DNA
12,TRBJ2-1,many,.,TRBV25-1,CASSEFGGGALF,.
13,TRBJ2-3,many,.,TRBV7-9,CASSLALKDTQYF,TGTGCCAGCAGCTTAGCGCTAAAAGATACGCAGTATTTT
18,TRBJ1-1,many,.,TRBV27,CASSFWDFLEGDYTEAFF,TGTGCCAGCAGTTTTTGGGACTTTCTAGAAGGCGACTACACTGAAGCTTTCTTT
13,TRBJ2-3,many,TRBD1,TRBV6-1,CASGSDRRDTQYF,TGTGCCAGCGGATCGGACAGGCGAGATACGCAGTATTTT
15,TRBJ2-3,many,.,TRBV7-2,CASSLQSGSTDTQYF,TGTGCCAGCAGCTTGCAAAGCGGTAGCACAGATACGCAGTATTTT
12,TRBJ1-1,many,.,TRBV6-2/TRBV6-3,CASREGYSEAFF,TGTGCCAGCCGGGAGGGATATTCTGAAGCTTTCTTT
13,TRBJ2-2,many,.,TRBV6-5,CASSWVNTGELFF,TGTGCCAGCAGTTGGGTGAACACCGGGGAGCTGTTTTTT
14,TRBJ1-1,many,.,TRBV12-3/TRBV12-4,CASSPRARNTEAFF,TGTGCCAGCAGTCCCCGAGCAAGGAACACTGAAGCTTTCTTT
12,TRBJ1-3,few,.,TRBV20-1,CSAREVRDTIYF,TGCAGTGCTAGAGAGGTTAGGGACACCATATATTTT
14,TRBJ2-3,many,TRBD1,TRBV29-1,CSVVSGQGAQAQYF,TGCAGCGTTGTATCAGGACAGGGAGCCCAGGCGCAGTATTTT
15,TRBJ1-2,many,.,TRBV20-1,CSARDEAILRYGYTF,TGCAGTGCTAGAGATGAGGCGATACTTCGCTATGGCTACACCTTC
18,TRBJ2-7,many,TRBD2,TRBV4-3,CASSQGTSPGGLFYEQYF,TGCGCCAGCAGCCAAGGAACTTCGCCGGGAGGCCTTTTCTACGAGCAGTACTTC
15,TRBJ2-3,many,.,TRBV12-3/TRBV12-4,CASSFGDYSTDTQYF,TGTGCCAGCAGTTTCGGGGATTACAGCACAGATACGCAGTATTTT
16,TRBJ2-1,many,TRBD2,TRBV7-8,CASSLRLAGVGDEQFF,TGTGCCAGCAGCTTACGACTAGCGGGAGTGGGAGATGAGCAGTTCTTC
15,TRBJ2-1,many,TRBD2,TRBV2,CASSGGGRAYNEQFF,TGTGCCAGCAGTGGGGGCGGGAGGGCCTACAATGAGCAGTTCTTC
16,TRBJ2-1,.,.,TRBV6-5,CASSYSGRSGSNEQFF,TGTGCCAGCAGTTACTCGGGACGCAGTGGGTCCAATGAGCAGTTCTTC
12,TRBJ2-7,few,.,TRBV6-5,CASRSGRDEQYF,TGTGCCAGCAGATCTGGAAGGGACGAGCAGTACTTC
15,TRBJ1-4,many,.,TRBV21-1,CASSSSKQGVEKLFF,TGTGCCAGCAGCTCCTCAAAACAGGGGGTTGAAAAACTGTTTTTT
18,TRBJ2-2,many,TRBD2,TRBV9,CASSVGRLAGVGTGELFF,TGTGCCAGCAGCGTAGGTAGACTAGCGGGAGTCGGTACCGGGGAGCTGTTTTTT
12,TRBJ2-6,many,.,TRBV19,CATESGANVLTF,TGTGCCACGGAATCTGGGGCCAACGTCCTGACTTTC
14,TRBJ1-2,many,TRBD1,TRBV18,CASSGDRAVYGYTF,TGTGCCAGCTCAGGCGACAGGGCTGTCTATGGCTACACCTTC
17,TRBJ1-3,many,TRBD1,TRBV9,CASSSLPGGVVGNTIYF,TGTGCCAGCAGCTCCCTCCCAGGGGGTGTCGTTGGAAACACCATATATTTT
15,TRBJ2-3,many,.,TRBV7-2,CASSFLTGEGPTQYF,TGTGCCAGCAGCTTCTTGACAGGGGAGGGGCCGACCCAGTATTTT
15,TRBJ2-2,many,.,TRBV24-1,CATSDGTFNTGELFF,TGTGCCACCAGTGATGGGACTTTTAACACCGGGGAGCTGTTTTTT
18,TRBJ2-4,many,.,TRBV7-2,CASSLVLQGRMAKNIQYF,TGTGCCAGCAGCTTAGTGCTACAGGGAAGGATGGCCAAAAACATTCAGTACTTC
14,TRBJ2-7,many,.,TRBV20-1,CSAGGSAPPYEQYF,TGCAGTGCTGGGGGTTCTGCCCCTCCCTACGAGCAGTACTTC
17,TRBJ2-1,many,TRBD2,TRBV19,CASRTLAASGSYNEQFF,TGTGCCAGTAGAACTCTCGCCGCTAGCGGCTCCTACAATGAGCAGTTCTTC
15,TRBJ2-1,many,TRBD2,TRBV18,CASSPPLAGNNEQFF,TGTGCCAGCTCACCACCACTAGCGGGCAATAATGAGCAGTTCTTC
15,TRBJ2-4,many,.,TRBV4-2,CASSQARGALNIQYF,TGTGCCAGCAGCCAAGCCCGGGGGGCCTTAAACATTCAGTACTTC
13,TRBJ2-1,many,.,TRBV19,CASSVSSGNEQFF,TGTGCCAGTAGCGTTTCCTCTGGCAATGAGCAGTTCTTC
13,TRBJ2-1,many,.,TRBV7-8,CASSQGSIGEQFF,TGTGCCAGCAGCCAGGGTTCTATCGGTGAGCAGTTCTTC
17,TRBJ2-7,many,TRBD2,TRBV7-9,CASSLAASGVFSYEQYF,TGTGCCAGCAGCTTAGCGGCCAGCGGGGTTTTCTCCTACGAGCAGTACTTC
12,TRBJ2-7,many,.,TRBV20-1,CSASTLGREQYF,TGCAGTGCTTCCACTTTGGGGAGAGAGCAGTACTTC
15,TRBJ2-5,many,TRBD2,TRBV18,CASSLGRSGRETQYF,TGTGCCAGCTCGCTCGGGAGGAGCGGAAGAGAGACCCAGTACTTC
15,TRBJ2-3,many,TRBD2,TRBV6-5,CASSYESGGMNTQYF,TGTGCCAGCAGTTACGAAAGCGGGGGGATGAATACGCAGTATTTT
15,TRBJ2-1,many,TRBD2,TRBV7-2,CASSLMGGSYNEQFF,TGTGCCAGCAGCTTAATGGGGGGGTCCTACAATGAGCAGTTCTTC
14,TRBJ2-7,many,.,TRBV7-9,CASSYRDGPYEQYF,TGTGCCAGCAGTTACCGGGACGGACCCTACGAGCAGTACTTC
13,TRBJ2-3,many,TRBD1,TRBV7-9,CASSSTGWDTQYF,TGTGCCAGCAGCTCGACAGGGTGGGATACGCAGTATTTT
14,TRBJ1-5,many,TRBD1,TRBV20-1,CSARKTGGGQPQHF,TGCAGTGCTAGAAAAACAGGGGGAGGTCAGCCCCAGCATTTT
15,TRBJ2-4,many,.,TRBV10-3,CAISEGGGRGNIQYF,TGTGCCATCAGTGAGGGGGGGGGCAGGGGAAACATTCAGTACTTC
15,TRBJ2-3,many,.,TRBV29-1,CSVEEGSRYPDTQYF,TGCAGCGTTGAAGAGGGGAGTCGATACCCAGATACGCAGTATTTT
12,TRBJ2-3,.,.,TRBV7-9,CASSLWRDTQYF,TGTGCCAGCAGCCTATGGAGAGATACGCAGTATTTT
14,TRBJ2-3,many,.,TRBV6-1,CASARADSTDTQYF,TGTGCCAGCGCCCGGGCGGATAGCACAGATACGCAGTATTTT
15,TRBJ1-4,many,.,TRBV9,CASSGYGGANEKLFF,TGTGCCAGCAGCGGATACGGGGGGGCTAATGAAAAACTGTTTTTT
15,TRBJ1-3,few,.,TRBV25-1,CASRLGGSSGNTIYF,TGTGCCAGCCGCTTGGGGGGGAGCTCTGGAAACACCATATATTTT
15,TRBJ2-7,many,TRBD1,TRBV20-1,CSAQALAGGSYEQYF,TGCAGTGCCCAGGCCCTCGCAGGGGGATCCTACGAGCAGTACTTC
13,TRBJ2-2,many,.,TRBV4-1,CASSPLGPGELFF,TGCGCCAGCAGCCCCTTGGGGCCCGGGGAGCTGTTTTTT
14,TRBJ1-1,many,.,TRBV7-2,CASSSPTQGSEAFF,TGTGCCAGCAGCTCACCCACGCAGGGTTCTGAAGCTTTCTTT
14,TRBJ2-7,many,TRBD1,TRBV9,CAAFTGQLSYEQYF,TGTGCCGCTTTTACGGGACAGCTCTCCTACGAGCAGTACTTC
16,TRBJ1-5,many,TRBD1,TRBV6-2/TRBV6-3,CASSYGGGRSNQPQHF,TGTGCCAGCAGTTACGGAGGGGGCCGTAGCAATCAGCCCCAGCATTTT